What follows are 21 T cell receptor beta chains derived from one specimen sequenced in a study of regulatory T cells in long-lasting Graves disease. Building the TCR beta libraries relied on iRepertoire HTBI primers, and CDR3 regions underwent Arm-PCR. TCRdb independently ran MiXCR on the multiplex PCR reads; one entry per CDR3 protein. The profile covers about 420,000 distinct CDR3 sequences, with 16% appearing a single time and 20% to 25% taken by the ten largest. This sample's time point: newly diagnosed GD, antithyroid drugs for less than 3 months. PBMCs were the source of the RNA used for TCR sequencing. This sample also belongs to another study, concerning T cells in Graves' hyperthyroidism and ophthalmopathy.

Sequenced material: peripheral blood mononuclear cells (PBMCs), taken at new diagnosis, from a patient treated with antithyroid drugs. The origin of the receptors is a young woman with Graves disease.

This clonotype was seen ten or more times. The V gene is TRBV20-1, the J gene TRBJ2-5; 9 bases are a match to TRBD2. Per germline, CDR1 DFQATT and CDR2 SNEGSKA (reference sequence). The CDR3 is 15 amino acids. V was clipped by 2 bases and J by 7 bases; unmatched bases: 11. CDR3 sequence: CSARFAREGFGTQYF. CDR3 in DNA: TGCAGTGCTAGATTTGCGCGGGAGGGGTTTGGGACCCAGTACTTC.

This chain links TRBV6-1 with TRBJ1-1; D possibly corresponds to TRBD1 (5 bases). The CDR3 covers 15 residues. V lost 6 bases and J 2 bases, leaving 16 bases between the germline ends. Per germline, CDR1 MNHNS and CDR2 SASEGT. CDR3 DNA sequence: TGTGCCAGCAGCCTCCGGACGGGGGGAAACACTGAAGCTTTCTTT. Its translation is CASSLRTGGNTEAFF.

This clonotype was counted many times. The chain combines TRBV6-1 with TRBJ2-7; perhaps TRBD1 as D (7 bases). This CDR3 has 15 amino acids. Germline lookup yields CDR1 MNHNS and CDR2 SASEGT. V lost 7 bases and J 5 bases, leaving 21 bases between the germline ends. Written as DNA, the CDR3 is TGTGCCAGCACTCCCGCAGGGGGACTGACTAACGAGCAGTACTTC. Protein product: CASTPAGGLTNEQYF.

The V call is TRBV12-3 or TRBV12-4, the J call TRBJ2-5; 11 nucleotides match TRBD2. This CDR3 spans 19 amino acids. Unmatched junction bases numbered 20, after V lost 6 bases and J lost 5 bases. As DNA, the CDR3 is TGTGCCAGCAGCCGCCCTCCGGTCGGTAGCGGGAGGGCCGGGGAGACCCAGTACTTC. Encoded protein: CASSRPPVGSGRAGETQYF.

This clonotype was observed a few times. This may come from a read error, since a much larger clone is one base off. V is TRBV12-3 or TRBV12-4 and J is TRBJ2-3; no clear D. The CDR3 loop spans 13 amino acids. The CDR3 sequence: CANSFWLADTQYF. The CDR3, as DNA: TGTGCCAACAGTTTTTGGCTTGCAGATACGCAGTATTTT.

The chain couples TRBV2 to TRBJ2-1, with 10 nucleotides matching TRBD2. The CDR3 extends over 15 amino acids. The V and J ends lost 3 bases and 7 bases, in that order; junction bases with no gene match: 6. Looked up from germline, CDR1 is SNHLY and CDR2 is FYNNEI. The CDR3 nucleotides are TGTGCCAGCAGTGATTCCCTAGCGGGAGAGAATGAGCAGTTCTTC. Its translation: CASSDSLAGENEQFF.

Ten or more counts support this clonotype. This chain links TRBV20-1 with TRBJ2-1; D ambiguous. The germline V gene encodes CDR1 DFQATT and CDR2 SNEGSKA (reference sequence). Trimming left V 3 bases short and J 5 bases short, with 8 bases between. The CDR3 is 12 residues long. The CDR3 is CSASSLNNEQFF. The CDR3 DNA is TGCAGTGCTAGCAGTCTAAACAATGAGCAGTTCTTC.

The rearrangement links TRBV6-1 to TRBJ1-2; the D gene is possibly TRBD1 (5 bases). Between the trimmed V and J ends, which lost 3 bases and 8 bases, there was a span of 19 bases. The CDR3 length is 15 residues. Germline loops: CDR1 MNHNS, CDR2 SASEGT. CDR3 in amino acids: CASSERGGGRHGYTF. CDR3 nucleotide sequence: TGTGCCAGCAGTGAGCGGGGCGGGGGTAGGCACGGCTACACCTTC.

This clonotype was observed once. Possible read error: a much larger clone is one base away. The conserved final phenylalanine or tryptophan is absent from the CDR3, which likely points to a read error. The CDR3 region has the DNA TGTGCCATCAGTGCCGCAGGGGGGGACACTGAAGCTTTCCTT. It is translated as CAISAAGGDTEAFL. This chain joins TRBV10-3 and TRBJ1-1; 7 bases agree with TRBD1. V dropped 4 bases and J dropped 3; count of bases not matched to a gene: 5. The CDR3 length is 14 residues. Germline V CDR1 and CDR2: ENHRY, SYGVKD.

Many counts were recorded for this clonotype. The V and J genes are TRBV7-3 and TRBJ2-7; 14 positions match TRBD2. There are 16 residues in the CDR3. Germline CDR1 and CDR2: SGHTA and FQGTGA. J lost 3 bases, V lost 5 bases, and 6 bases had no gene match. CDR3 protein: CASSPSGTSGSYEQYF. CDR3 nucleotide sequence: TGTGCCAGCAGCCCTTCCGGGACTAGCGGGAGCTACGAGCAGTACTTC.

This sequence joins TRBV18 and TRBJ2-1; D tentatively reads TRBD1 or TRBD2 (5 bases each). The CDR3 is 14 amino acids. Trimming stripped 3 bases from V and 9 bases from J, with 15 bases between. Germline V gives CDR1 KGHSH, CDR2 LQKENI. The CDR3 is CASSPSRGYGEQFF. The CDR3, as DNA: TGTGCCAGCTCACCGTCCCGGGGCTATGGTGAGCAGTTCTTC.

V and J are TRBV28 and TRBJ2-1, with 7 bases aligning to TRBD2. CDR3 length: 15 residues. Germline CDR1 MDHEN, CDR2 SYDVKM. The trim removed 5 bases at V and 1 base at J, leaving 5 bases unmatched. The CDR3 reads CASSREGSSYNEQFF. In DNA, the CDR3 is TGTGCCAGCAGTAGGGAGGGAAGTTCCTACAATGAGCAGTTCTTC.

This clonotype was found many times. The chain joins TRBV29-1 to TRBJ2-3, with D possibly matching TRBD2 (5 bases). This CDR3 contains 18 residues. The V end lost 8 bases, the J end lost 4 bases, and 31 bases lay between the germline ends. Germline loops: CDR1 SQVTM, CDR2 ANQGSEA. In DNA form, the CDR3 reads TGCAGCACACAAGGTTTTGGACTTCCTTCATTAGTGGCAGATACGCAGTATTTT. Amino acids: CSTQGFGLPSLVADTQYF.

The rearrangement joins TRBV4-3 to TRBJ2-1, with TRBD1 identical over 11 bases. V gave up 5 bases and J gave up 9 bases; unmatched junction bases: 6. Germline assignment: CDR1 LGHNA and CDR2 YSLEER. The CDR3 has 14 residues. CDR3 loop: CASSWTGGGGEQFF. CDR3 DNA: TGCGCCAGCAGCTGGACAGGGGGCGGGGGTGAGCAGTTCTTC.

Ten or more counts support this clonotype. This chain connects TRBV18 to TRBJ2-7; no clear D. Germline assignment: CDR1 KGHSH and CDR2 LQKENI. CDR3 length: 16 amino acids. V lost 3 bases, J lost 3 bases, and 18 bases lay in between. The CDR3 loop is CASSPPTLRADYEQYF. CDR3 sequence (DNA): TGTGCCAGCTCACCGCCTACTTTACGGGCAGACTACGAGCAGTACTTC.

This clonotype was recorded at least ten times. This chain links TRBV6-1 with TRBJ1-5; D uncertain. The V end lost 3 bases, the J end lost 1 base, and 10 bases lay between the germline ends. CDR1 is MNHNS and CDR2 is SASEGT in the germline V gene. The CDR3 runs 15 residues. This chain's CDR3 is CASSEIDGSNQPQHF. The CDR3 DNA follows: TGTGCCAGCAGTGAGATAGACGGAAGCAATCAGCCCCAGCATTTT.

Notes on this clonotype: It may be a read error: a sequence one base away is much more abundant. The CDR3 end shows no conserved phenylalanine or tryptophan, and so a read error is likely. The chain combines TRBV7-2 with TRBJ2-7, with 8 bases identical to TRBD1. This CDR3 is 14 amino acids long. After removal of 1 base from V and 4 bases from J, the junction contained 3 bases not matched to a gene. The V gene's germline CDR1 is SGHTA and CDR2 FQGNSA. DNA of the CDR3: TGTGCCAGCAGCTTAGTCACAGGGGGATACGAGCAGTACCTC. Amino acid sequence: CASSLVTGGYEQYL.

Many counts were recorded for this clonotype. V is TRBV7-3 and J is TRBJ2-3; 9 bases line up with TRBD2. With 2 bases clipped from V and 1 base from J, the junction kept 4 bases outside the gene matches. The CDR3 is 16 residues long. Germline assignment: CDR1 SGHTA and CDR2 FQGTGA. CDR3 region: CASSLLAGIGTDTQYF. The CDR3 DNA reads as TGTGCCAGCAGCTTACTAGCGGGAATCGGCACAGATACGCAGTATTTT.

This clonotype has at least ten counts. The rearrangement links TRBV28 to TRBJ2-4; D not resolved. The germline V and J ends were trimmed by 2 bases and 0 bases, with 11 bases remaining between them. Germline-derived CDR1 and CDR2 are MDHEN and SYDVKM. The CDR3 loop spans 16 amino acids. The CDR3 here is CASSLLGILAKNIQYF. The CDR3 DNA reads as TGTGCCAGCAGTTTACTGGGGATCTTAGCCAAAAACATTCAGTACTTC.

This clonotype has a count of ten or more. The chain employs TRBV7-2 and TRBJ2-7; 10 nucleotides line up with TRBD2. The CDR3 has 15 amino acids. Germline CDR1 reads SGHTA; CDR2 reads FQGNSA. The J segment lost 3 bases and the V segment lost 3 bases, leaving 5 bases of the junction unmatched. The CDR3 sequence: CASSFRTSGNYEQYF. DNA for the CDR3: TGTGCCAGCAGCTTCAGGACTAGCGGAAACTACGAGCAGTACTTC.

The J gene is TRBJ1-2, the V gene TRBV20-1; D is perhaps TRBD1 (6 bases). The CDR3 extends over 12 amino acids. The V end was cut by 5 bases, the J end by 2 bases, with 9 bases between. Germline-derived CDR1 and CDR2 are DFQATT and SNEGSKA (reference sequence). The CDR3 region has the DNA TGCAGTGCTTCGGACAGAAACTATGGCTACACCTTC. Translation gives CSASDRNYGYTF.